Each of the 2 T cell receptor beta chains below was sequenced from the same sample in a study of CD8+CD57+ T cells in acquired aplastic anemia. Template material for TCR beta VDJ and CDR3 profiling consisted of genomic DNA. TCRdb re-derived calls from the reads in MiXCR, one entry per CDR3 protein. Among some 200,000 distinct CDR3 sequences, roughly 35% were seen once, and the ten largest hold 1.1%. The sequenced sample consisted of sorted CD4+, CD8+, or CD8+CD57+ T cells (not recorded which) from PBMCs. The receptors originated from a human donor in good health, serving as a control.

This clonotype was observed at least ten times. V usage is TRBV7-3 and J usage is TRBJ2-1; no firm D call. The germline gives CDR1 SGHTA, CDR2 FQGTGA. The CDR3 is 13 amino acids. The V end was cut by 5 bases, the J end by 4 bases, with 9 bases between. The CDR3 region has the DNA TGTGCCAGCAGCACGACTCGTTACAATGAGCAGTTCTTC. As protein: CASSTTRYNEQFF.

This clonotype was recorded at least ten times. CDR3 protein: CASTEGRGYGYTF. Here the CDR3 DNA reads TGTGCCAGCACCGAGGGTCGGGGCTATGGCTACACCTTC. V usage is TRBV25-1 and J usage is TRBJ1-2; D is uncertain. CDR1 and CDR2 from the germline V gene are MGHDK and SYGVNS. The CDR3 has 13 residues. With 7 bases removed from V and 4 bases from J, the gap between germline ends came to 13 bases.